The clone carrying this T cell receptor beta chain occurred a few times. Its antigen is not known. This specimen belongs to a study of CD8+CD57+ T cells in acquired aplastic anemia. On the study more broadly: Sorting CD4+ and CD8+ cells gave DNA averaging about 2.9 ug. Overall study results and limits: Patients versus controls showed no significant CD8+ Simpson's diversity difference. Overlapping CD8+ CDR3 repertoires of patients and controls contained roughly 27 shared sequences.

CDR1 is LNHDA, CDR2 SQIVND, per germline (reference sequence). The CDR3 runs 14 residues. V shed 6 bases and J shed 0 bases, with 9 bases lying between them. Genomic DNA was employed as the template in profiling TCR beta VDJ and CDR3. TCRdb processed the reads anew with MiXCR; each CDR3 protein has one entry. The table lists about 180,000 distinct CDR3 sequences, 48% of them singletons. Patients chosen for sequencing had CD8+CD57+ cells that had expanded, as shown by flow cytometry. Blood came from patients not yet given any therapy. The clonotype comes from a human donor with aplastic anemia. V is TRBV19 and J is TRBJ2-1, with D unresolved. Sequencing used sorted CD4+, CD8+, or CD8+CD57+ T cells (not recorded which) from PBMCs. The CDR3 DNA is TGTGCCAGTAGCCGAAGGAGCTCCTACAATGAGCAGTTCTTC. This encodes CASSRRSSYNEQFF.